This entry lists 28 T cell receptor beta chains sequenced from one sample in a study of T cells in Graves' hyperthyroidism and ophthalmopathy. RNA transcripts provided the source from which TCR beta CDR3 regions were amplified. The TCR CDR3 was amplified in a first-round RT-PCR using the HTBI primer set. TCRdb re-derived calls from the multiplex PCR reads in MiXCR, one entry per CDR3 protein. Of a few hundred thousand distinct CDR3 sequences in the sample, roughly 46% were seen once. Sequencing used peripheral blood or thyroid tissue (not recorded which). The receptors stem from an adult woman with Graves' disease, either hyperthyroidism or ophthalmopathy (not recorded which).

This clonotype was detected many times. V gene TRBV5-1 combines with J gene TRBJ2-7; possible D gene TRBD2, 6 bases. The CDR3 covers 15 residues. Germline values: CDR1 SGHRS, CDR2 YFSETQ. The V gene lost 3 bases and the J gene lost 5 bases, with 18 bases spanning the gap. CDR3 residues: CASSSGLVFYNEQYF. For the CDR3, the DNA is TGCGCCAGCAGCTCGGGACTTGTATTTTATAACGAGCAGTACTTC.

V usage is TRBV2 and J usage is TRBJ2-5, with a tentative D call TRBD1 (5 bases). This CDR3 is built from 15 residues. Per the germline V gene, CDR1 is SNHLY and CDR2 is FYNNEI. V dropped 7 bases and J dropped 5 bases, with 20 bases sitting between them. CDR3 DNA: TGTGCCAGCACCAATTCTAGGGGCGCAGGGGAGACCCAGTACTTC. It codes for CASTNSRGAGETQYF. Supplemented by reference TRBV2 and TRBJ2-5, the full variable domain reads EPEVTQTPSHQVTQMGQEVILRCVPISNHLYFYWYRQILGQKVEFLVSFYNNEISEKSEIFDDQFSVERPDGSNFTLKIRSTKLEDSAMYFCASTNSRGAGETQYFGPGTRLLVL.

This clonotype was picked up many times. The V and J genes are TRBV7-2 and TRBJ2-5; either TRBD1 or TRBD2 may fit D (5 bases each). Germline CDR1 SGHTA, CDR2 FQGNSA. V lost 1 base and J lost 2, with 14 bases in between. This CDR3 has 16 amino acids. The CDR3 here is CASSLEEGLWQETQYF. The CDR3 DNA reads as TGTGCCAGCAGCTTAGAAGAGGGGCTTTGGCAAGAGACCCAGTACTTC.

In this sample, this clonotype turned up a few times. A much larger clone lies a single base off, so this may be a read error. The rearrangement joins TRBV20-1 to TRBJ1-2; 10 bases agree with TRBD1. V was pared by 2 bases and J by 9 bases, with 9 bases of the junction left unmatched. Germline values: CDR1 DFQATT, CDR2 SNEGSKA (reference sequence). The CDR3 consists of 14 residues. The CDR3 bases are TGCAGTGCTAGATCCTTGGGACAGGGGTATAGCTACACCTTC. Amino acids: CSARSLGQGYSYTF.

The genes are TRBV7-2 and TRBJ1-4; TRBD1 might be the D (5 bases). V lost 3 bases, J lost 3 bases, and 11 bases lay in between. From germline, CDR1 is SGHTA and CDR2 FQGNSA. The CDR3 spans 15 residues. The CDR3 bases are TGTGCCAGCAGCTTTTCAGGGTTGGCTAATGAAAAACTGTTTTTT. Its translation: CASSFSGLANEKLFF.

In DNA form, the CDR3 reads TGTGCCAGCAGCGTAGGGGACAGCAACAATGAGCAGTTCTTC. Translating it yields CASSVGDSNNEQFF. This chain joins TRBV9 and TRBJ2-1; 7 nucleotides match TRBD1. After removal of 0 bases from V and 5 bases from J, the junction contained 2 bases not matched to a gene. The CDR3 consists of 14 residues. Germline CDR1 is SGDLS and CDR2 is YYNGEE.

This clonotype has ten or more counts. The J gene is TRBJ2-2, the V gene TRBV7-9; TRBD2 matches 14 bases. V was clipped by 5 bases and J by 7 bases; unmatched bases: 12. Germline values: CDR1 SEHNR, CDR2 FQNEAQ (reference sequence). CDR3 length: 18 amino acids. CDR3 sequence reads: CASSNPTGTSGSIGELFF. The CDR3, as DNA: TGTGCCAGCAGCAACCCGACCGGGACTAGCGGGAGTATCGGGGAGCTGTTTTTT.

This clonotype showed up many times. V is TRBV7-6 and J is TRBJ2-2, with 10 bases lining up with TRBD2. After removal of 4 bases from V and 1 base from J, the junction contained 3 bases not matched to a gene. CDR1 is SGHVS and CDR2 is FNYEAQ in the germline V gene. The CDR3 covers 16 residues. CDR3 sequence reads: CASSSLAGENTGELFF. For the CDR3, the DNA is TGTGCCAGCAGCTCGCTAGCGGGAGAGAACACCGGGGAGCTGTTTTTT.

The J gene is TRBJ2-3, the V gene TRBV24-1; 9 bases agree with TRBD2. Trimming cost V 0 bases and J 4 bases; bases outside gene matches: 10. The germline V gene has CDR1 KGHDR and CDR2 SFDVKD. The CDR3 consists of 18 residues. The CDR3 loop is CATSDLKSSGISADTQYF. DNA for the CDR3: TGTGCCACCAGTGATTTGAAGTCTAGCGGGATATCAGCAGATACGCAGTATTTT.

Concerning this clonotype: A junction end diverges from the germline sequence, so it may reflect a read error. The chain joins TRBV15 to TRBJ1-2; D is unresolved. The CDR3 sequence is 12 residues long. The germline V gene has CDR1 LNHNV and CDR2 YYDKDF (reference sequence). DNA of the CDR3: TGTGCCACCAGCAGAGATGGGTATGGCTACGCCTTC. Residues: CATSRDGYGYAF.

The CDR3 bases are TGTGCCAGCAGCTTCCTCGGACAGGGGGGAAGGCAGCCCCAGCATTTT. Encoded protein: CASSFLGQGGRQPQHF. This chain joins TRBV11-2 and TRBJ1-5; 10 nucleotides agree with TRBD1. Trimming at V came to 3 bases and at J to 7 bases, leaving 9 bases not matched to a gene. CDR1 and CDR2 (germline): SGHAT, FQNNGV. The CDR3 spans 16 residues.

In this sample, this clonotype turned up many times. The rearrangement uses TRBV19 and TRBJ2-5; 9 nucleotides match TRBD1. This CDR3 region has 15 residues. CDR1 is LNHDA and CDR2 is SQIVND in the germline V gene (reference sequence). With V trimmed by 6 bases and J by 5 bases, 10 bases remained unmatched. CDR3 in DNA: TGTGCCAGTAGCGACAGGGGGGAAGTAAGGGAGACCCAGTACTTC. Translating gives CASSDRGEVRETQYF.

The chain is built from TRBV5-1 and TRBJ2-2; D perhaps matches TRBD2 (6 bases). With 4 bases removed from V and 0 bases from J, the gap between germline ends came to 13 bases. The CDR3 has 16 amino acids. Germline V gene data show CDR1 as SGHRS and CDR2 as YFSETQ. CDR3: CASSKGGTTNTGELFF. CDR3 nucleotides: TGCGCCAGCAGCAAGGGCGGGACCACGAACACCGGGGAGCTGTTTTTT.

In its sample, this clonotype was seen many times. This chain links TRBV28 with TRBJ2-5; D is possibly TRBD2 (6 bases). The CDR3 consists of 15 residues. Trimming stripped 5 bases from V and 5 bases from J, with 18 bases between. Germline CDR1 reads MDHEN; CDR2 reads SYDVKM. CDR3 sequence (DNA): TGTGCCAGCAGTCATTCACGGGCTGGGAGGGAGACCCAGTACTTC. Translation: CASSHSRAGRETQYF.

This clonotype is a singleton in its sample. This chain connects TRBV19 to TRBJ1-5; 7 nucleotides align to TRBD1. V trimming: 4 bases; J trimming: 0 bases; junction bases outside the gene matches: 12. The germline CDR1 and CDR2 sequences are LNHDA and SQIVND (reference sequence). The CDR3 is 18 residues long. As DNA, the CDR3 is TGTGCCAGTAGTACCGACCTGGGACAGTACTATAGCAATCAGCCCCAGCATTTT. Amino acid sequence: CASSTDLGQYYSNQPQHF. The full variable domain, completed using reference TRBV19 and TRBJ1-5, is DGGITQSPKYLFRKEGQNVTLSCEQNLNHDAMYWYRQDPGQGLRLIYYSQIVNDFQKGDIAEGYSVSREKKESFPLTVTSAQKNPTAFYLCASSTDLGQYYSNQPQHFGDGTRLSIL.

Ten or more counts support this clonotype. The chain has TRBV7-8 and TRBJ2-7; D is possibly TRBD2 (5 bases). The V end lost 3 bases, the J end lost 8 bases, and 17 bases lay between the germline ends. From germline, CDR1 is SGHVS and CDR2 FQNEAQ. The CDR3 covers 14 residues. CDR3 DNA sequence: TGTGCCAGCAGCTTCTCCAGTAGCGTTCTCCAGCAGTACTTC. Translated, it gives CASSFSSSVLQQYF.

The chain carries TRBV12-3 or TRBV12-4 and TRBJ1-5; D uncertain. The V end lost 3 bases, the J end lost 11 bases, and 11 bases lay between the germline ends. This CDR3 spans 12 amino acids. DNA for the CDR3: TGTGCCAGCAGTTTTAGTAGGGAGACCCAGCATTTT. Amino acid sequence: CASSFSRETQHF.

The gene calls are TRBV7-2 and TRBJ2-7, with D possibly TRBD2 on 5 matching bases. Deletions cut 5 bases from V and 0 bases from J, with 11 bases between. CDR1 and CDR2 from the germline V gene are SGHTA and FQGNSA. CDR3 length: 14 amino acids. The CDR3 reads CASSLDFNSYEQYF. The CDR3 coding sequence is TGTGCCAGCAGCCTGGACTTTAACTCCTACGAGCAGTACTTC.

This clonotype was found many times. V and J are TRBV5-5 and TRBJ2-7; TRBD1 matches at 9 bases. This CDR3 comprises 14 residues. Germline CDR1 is SGHKS and CDR2 is YYEKEE (reference sequence). V was pared by 3 bases and J by 6 bases, with 7 bases of the junction left unmatched. CDR3 region: CASSSDRGVGEQYF. The CDR3 nucleotides read TGTGCCAGCAGCTCGGACAGGGGAGTCGGCGAGCAGTACTTC.

This clonotype was seen a handful of times. CDR3 protein: CAIKGQGSNYGYTF. CDR3 DNA sequence: TGTGCCATCAAGGGACAGGGGAGTAACTATGGCTACACCTTC. The chain recombines TRBV10-3 with TRBJ1-2; 10 bases are a match to TRBD1. After removal of 7 bases from V and 1 base from J, the junction contained 3 bases not matched to a gene. Germline lookup yields CDR1 ENHRY and CDR2 SYGVKD. The CDR3 consists of 14 residues.

The sample holds a few counts of this clonotype. This sequence joins TRBV10-1 and TRBJ2-1; D unresolved. This CDR3 has 15 amino acids. CDR1 and CDR2 from the germline V gene are WNHNN and SYGVQD (reference sequence). V was cut by 4 bases and J by 6 bases, with 16 bases left in between. The CDR3 spells CASSASLGRLNEQFF. The CDR3 bases are TGCGCCAGCAGTGCAAGTCTCGGGCGGCTCAATGAGCAGTTCTTC.

On this clonotype: This may be a read error: a much more frequent sequence differs by one nucleotide. This chain links TRBV11-2 with TRBJ2-5, with D possibly matching TRBD1 (5 bases). The CDR3 contains 16 residues. V was pared by 5 bases and J by 3 bases, with 19 bases between. From germline, CDR1 is SGHAT and CDR2 FQNNGV. The CDR3 DNA reads TGTGCCAGCAGCCGGGTCGGCAGTACAGGAGAAGAGACCCAGTACTTC. Its translation: CASSRVGSTGEETQYF.

The CDR3 region has the DNA TGCGCCAGCAGCTCAGGACAGGCCAACAATGAGCAGTTCTTC. It translates to CASSSGQANNEQFF. V is TRBV5-1 and J is TRBJ2-1; TRBD1 aligns across 7 bases. The length of the CDR3 is 14 residues. V was clipped by 3 bases and J by 5 bases; unmatched bases: 5. CDR1 SGHRS and CDR2 YFSETQ come from the germline V gene.

Points on this clonotype: The conserved phenylalanine or tryptophan is not found at the CDR3 terminus, so this likely reflects a read error. The DNA is left out, because the CDR3 cannot be placed on it with certainty; the CDR3 is given as TCRdb lists it. The V gene is TRBV7-2, the J gene TRBJ2-7; the table's TRBD1 call for D was not verified on the DNA. The length of the CDR3 is 10 amino acids, counting both ends. In germline, CDR1 is SGHTA, CDR2 FQGNSA. This CDR3 is CASSFDPGIY.

The chain carries TRBV2 and TRBJ1-2, with 7 bases identical to TRBD1. This CDR3 has 13 amino acids. The germline gives CDR1 SNHLY, CDR2 FYNNEI. J was trimmed by 7 bases and V by 4 bases; bases with no gene match: 6. In DNA form, the CDR3 reads TGTGCCAGCAGTGCACAGGGGATGGGTGGCTACACCTTC. Amino acids: CASSAQGMGGYTF.

This clonotype has only a few counts. The chain uses TRBV29-1 and TRBJ2-5; D tentatively reads TRBD1 or TRBD2 (5 bases each). Germline V lookup: CDR1 SQVTM, CDR2 ANQGSEA. The CDR3 spans 14 residues. The V and J ends lost 4 bases and 4 bases respectively, with 16 bases between them. The CDR3 bases are TGCAGCGTTGTCTGGGACCCTACGGGAGAGACCCAGTACTTC. Residues: CSVVWDPTGETQYF.

This clonotype has at least ten counts. The chain recombines TRBV11-2 with TRBJ2-7, with TRBD1 matching over 9 bases. From germline, CDR1 is SGHAT and CDR2 FQNNGV. The length of the CDR3 is 13 residues. After removal of 9 bases from V and 2 bases from J, the junction contained 5 bases not matched to a gene. As DNA, the CDR3 is TGTGCCAGTGGGGACAGGGCCCCCTACGAGCAGTACTTC. It codes for CASGDRAPYEQYF. Full variable domain (missing parts from reference TRBV11-2 and TRBJ2-7): EAGVAQSPRYKIIEKRQSVAFWCNPISGHATLYWYQQILGQGPKLLIQFQNNGVVDDSQLPKDRFSAERLKGVDSTLKIQPAKLEDSAVYLCASGDRAPYEQYFGPGTRLTVT.

The V and J genes are TRBV28 and TRBJ1-4, with TRBD1 as a possible D gene (5 bases). Trimming took 6 bases from V and 7 from J, leaving 12 bases between them. In germline, CDR1 is MDHEN, CDR2 SYDVKM. The CDR3 has 13 amino acids. The CDR3 region has the DNA TGTGCCAGCAGATGGGGGGTGGGTGAAAAACTGTTTTTT. It is translated as CASRWGVGEKLFF.